This T cell receptor beta chain came from a study of blood T cell repertoires in COVID-19. In the study overall: Samples taken during acute and convalescent COVID-19 were collected in the United States, Italy and Spain. PBMCs, B-cell-depleted T cells, or T cells provided the cDNA or gDNA that made up the material.

This clone was seen a single time. Between the trimmed V and J ends, which lost 2 bases and 4 bases, there was a span of 16 bases. This CDR3 region has 17 residues. CDR1 and CDR2 (germline): SGHNT, YYREEE (reference sequence). In the original processing: Reference gene primers were amplified, and this amplification served to estimate nucleated cell counts. TCRdb's copy holds only in-frame clones and misses some; the assay was immunoSEQ multiplex PCR. The V and J calls and clone size were taken over from that table, and D and trimming were inferred from the DNA. The profile shows some 200,000 clones, roughly 88% of them singletons.

J is TRBJ2-6 and V is TRBV5-4, with D possibly being TRBD1 (6 bases). Specimen: peripheral blood. This clonotype was sampled from a man in his forties or fifties with active or convalescent COVID-19. CDR3: CASSFNTGTAGANVLTF. CDR3 DNA: TGTGCCAGCAGCTTCAATACAGGGACGGCCGGGGCCAACGTCCTGACTTTC.